One sample yielded the 28 T cell receptor beta chains listed below, sequenced in a study of T cells after posttransplantation cyclophosphamide. Profiled with immunoSEQ multiplex PCR; TCRdb holds only in-frame clones, not every one. Of roughly 21,000 clones listed, just over 85% are singletons. Methotrexate plus calcineurin inhibitor accompanied controls' myeloablative marrow transplants; sampling was 1 year later. The starting material was PBMCs, obtained 350 to 400 days after allogeneic stem cell transplant with calcineurin inhibitor and methotrexate. These receptor sequences come from a female patient under 45 who received an allogeneic stem cell transplant from an unrelated donor, was CMV-positive, and had acute and chronic GVHD. Some T cells may have come from the graft donor.

The V and J genes are TRBV7-9 and TRBJ1-4; D is unclear. CDR1 is SEHNR, CDR2 FQNEAQ, per germline (reference sequence). Trimming removed 4 bases from V and 6 bases from J, with 3 bases in between. The CDR3 runs to 11 residues. CDR3 in DNA: TGTGCCAGCAGCTCAGATGAAAAACTGTTTTTT. It translates to CASSSDEKLFF.

The V gene is TRBV7-9, the J gene TRBJ2-1; D ambiguous. Germline V gene sequence: CDR1 SEHNR, CDR2 FQNEAQ (reference sequence). This CDR3 has 10 amino acids. The V end lost 2 bases, the J end lost 10 bases, and 3 bases lay between the germline ends. DNA for the CDR3: TGTGCCAGCAGCTTATCGGAGCAGTTCTTC. Its translation is CASSLSEQFF.

The V and J genes are TRBV5-1 and TRBJ1-4, with D maybe TRBD1 (5 bases). Trimming removed 4 bases from V and 4 bases from J, with 14 bases in between. The germline gives CDR1 SGHRS, CDR2 YFSETQ. CDR3 length: 15 amino acids. CDR3 nucleotide sequence: TGCGCCAGCAGCGCAACAGGTGCCCGTAATGAAAAACTGTTTTTT. It specifies CASSATGARNEKLFF.

The rearrangement joins TRBV4-1 to TRBJ2-1; 8 bases map to TRBD2. The germline V gene encodes CDR1 MGHRA and CDR2 YSYEKL. The CDR3 runs 16 residues. The V gene end was trimmed by 0 bases and the J gene end by 10 bases; junction bases not matched to a gene: 11. The CDR3 region has the DNA TGCGCCAGCAGCCAAGATAGACCCGGGGGGGGAAGCGAGCAGTTCTTC. Its translation is CASSQDRPGGGSEQFF.

The chain joins TRBV5-1 to TRBJ1-2; TRBD1 is a possible D gene (6 bases). Germline assignment: CDR1 SGHRS and CDR2 YFSETQ. V was pared by 5 bases and J by 2 bases, with 16 bases between. This CDR3 region has 15 residues. The CDR3 sequence: CASRLEGGPNYGYTF. The CDR3 bases are TGCGCCAGCAGACTTGAAGGGGGACCCAACTATGGCTACACCTTC. The full variable domain, completed using reference TRBV5-1 and TRBJ1-2, is KAGVTQTPRYLIKTRGQQVTLSCSPISGHRSVSWYQQTPGQGLQFLFEYFSETQRNKGNFPGRFSGRQFSNSRSEMNVSTLELGDSALYLCASRLEGGPNYGYTFGSGTRLTVV.

In its sample, this clone was seen a few times. The chain couples TRBV19 to TRBJ1-2; D is undetermined. The V and J ends lost 0 bases and 7 bases respectively, with 15 bases between them. Germline values: CDR1 LNHDA, CDR2 SQIVND (reference sequence). This CDR3 spans 15 amino acids. DNA of the CDR3: TGTGCCAGTAGTATAGAAGAGGGAATCTCGAGTGGCTACACCTTC. Its translation: CASSIEEGISSGYTF.

A few counts support this clone. The chain couples TRBV10-3 to TRBJ1-2; TRBD1 agrees at 11 bases. CDR1 is ENHRY, CDR2 SYGVKD, per germline. This CDR3 region has 15 residues. Losses at the gene ends were 4 bases for V and 8 bases for J; bases not matched to a gene: 9. The CDR3 nucleotides read TGTGCCATCAGTGGAACAGGACAGGGGGCGCAGGGCTACACCTTC. Its translation is CAISGTGQGAQGYTF.

The V gene is TRBV4-1, the J gene TRBJ1-4; 9 bases match TRBD1. V was clipped by 1 base and J by 8 bases; unmatched bases: 5. The CDR3 sequence is 15 residues long. Germline CDR1 MGHRA, CDR2 YSYEKL. The CDR3 here is CASSQGDREEEKLFF. DNA for the CDR3: TGCGCCAGCAGCCAAGGGGACAGGGAAGAGGAAAAACTGTTTTTT.

The DNA for the CDR3 is TGTGCCAGCAGCTTTGAACAGGGTCGGGAAGCTTTCTTT. As protein: CASSFEQGREAFF. This rearrangement joins TRBV7-9 to TRBJ1-1; the D gene is possibly TRBD1 (6 bases). The CDR3 contains 13 residues. In germline, CDR1 is SEHNR, CDR2 FQNEAQ (reference sequence). V was cut by 3 bases and J by 8 bases, with 13 bases left in between.

This chain links TRBV13 with TRBJ1-2; 7 bases are shared with TRBD1. Trimming cost V 0 bases and J 4 bases; bases outside gene matches: 11. The CDR3 is made up of 17 amino acids. Germline V lookup: CDR1 PRHDT, CDR2 FYEKMQ (reference sequence). Here the CDR3 DNA reads TGTGCCAGCAGCTTAGGCCTATTCAGGGGGTTACCCTATGGCTACACCTTC. Protein sequence: CASSLGLFRGLPYGYTF.

The V call is TRBV7-2, the J call TRBJ1-2, with 8 nucleotides matching TRBD1. The germline V gene has CDR1 SGHTA and CDR2 FQGNSA. This CDR3 comprises 12 residues. V trimming: 5 bases; J trimming: 8 bases; junction bases outside the gene matches: 4. The CDR3: CASSRTGIGYTF. CDR3 nucleotide sequence: TGTGCCAGCAGCCGGACAGGGATAGGCTACACCTTC.

The chain links TRBV10-1 to TRBJ2-5; D remains unclear. Trimming pared 2 bases from V and 6 bases from J, leaving 10 bases between. The CDR3 sequence is 13 residues long. Germline V gene data show CDR1 as WNHNN and CDR2 as SYGVQD (reference sequence). CDR3 amino acids: CASSESPQQTQYF. As DNA, the CDR3 is TGCGCCAGCAGTGAGAGCCCGCAACAGACCCAGTACTTC.

The chain recombines TRBV30 with TRBJ1-2; maybe TRBD1 (5 bases). CDR3 length equals 15 residues. The V gene lost 0 bases and the J gene lost 5 bases, with 16 bases spanning the gap. Germline V lookup: CDR1 GTSNPN, CDR2 SVGIG (reference sequence). The CDR3 coding sequence is TGTGCCTGGAGTGTAAGCCTCCGACAGTCTTATGGCTACACCTTC. Protein sequence: CAWSVSLRQSYGYTF.

V and J are TRBV5-1 and TRBJ2-4; D may be TRBD2 (6 bases). Germline assignment: CDR1 SGHRS and CDR2 YFSETQ. V was cut by 0 bases and J by 0 bases, with 19 bases left in between. This CDR3 contains 19 residues. The CDR3 DNA follows: TGCGCCAGCAGCTTGGCGTCCGGGGGAGACGCTATAGCCAAAAACATTCAGTACTTC. Protein product: CASSLASGGDAIAKNIQYF.

The J gene is TRBJ2-2, the V gene TRBV6-5; TRBD2 is a possible D gene (6 bases). Trimming took off 2 bases at V and 1 base at J, with 8 bases between the two ends. The germline CDR1 and CDR2 sequences are MNHEY and SVGAGI. The CDR3 is 15 residues long. The DNA of the CDR3 is TGTGCCAGCAGTTACGGAGCGGGGAACACCGGGGAGCTGTTTTTT. It codes for CASSYGAGNTGELFF.

The chain couples TRBV7-2 to TRBJ1-2; tentative D call: TRBD1 (5 bases). V was trimmed by 5 bases and J by 4 bases, leaving 11 bases between them. Germline-derived CDR1 and CDR2 are SGHTA and FQGNSA. This CDR3 is built from 13 residues. CDR3 residues: CASSHGGGYGYTF. CDR3 sequence (DNA): TGTGCCAGCAGCCACGGGGGGGGCTATGGCTACACCTTC.

The chain recombines TRBV19 with TRBJ1-1, with D unclear. Germline CDR1 LNHDA, CDR2 SQIVND (reference sequence). The V and J ends lost 6 bases and 2 bases respectively, with 22 bases between them. This CDR3 is built from 17 residues. The CDR3 reads CASRFEGPGKPNTEAFF. DNA for the CDR3: TGTGCCAGTAGGTTTGAAGGTCCGGGTAAGCCTAACACTGAAGCTTTCTTT.

This clone appeared a single time. The rearrangement uses TRBV5-1 and TRBJ2-5; 8 bases match TRBD1. The CDR3 covers 15 residues. Per the germline V gene, CDR1 is SGHRS and CDR2 is YFSETQ. V lost 4 bases and J lost 1; bases outside the gene matches: 6. Here the CDR3 DNA reads TGCGCCAGCAGCCTATGGACAGGGCCCCAAGAGACCCAGTACTTC. It yields the protein CASSLWTGPQETQYF.

The chain links TRBV5-6 to TRBJ2-1; no reliable D call. The CDR3 covers 16 residues. In germline, CDR1 is SGHDT, CDR2 YYEEEE. Trimming took off 1 base at V and 0 bases at J, with 11 bases between the two ends. CDR3: CASSLNPFSSYNEQFF. The CDR3 bases are TGTGCCAGCAGCTTGAATCCATTCAGCTCCTACAATGAGCAGTTCTTC.

The gene calls are TRBV6-1 and TRBJ2-5; TRBD1 might be the D (8 bases). The last part of the DNA fits TRBJ2-7 better; the J call may be wrong. Germline-derived CDR1 and CDR2 are MNHNS and SASEGT. CDR3 length: 13 residues. The CDR3 reads CASRQGGYYEQYF. In DNA, the CDR3 is TGTGCCAGCAGACAGGGGGGGTACTACGAGCAGTACTTC.

The V gene is TRBV7-9, the J gene TRBJ2-7; 9 nucleotides match TRBD1. The V gene's germline CDR1 is SEHNR and CDR2 FQNEAQ (reference sequence). The J segment lost 5 bases and the V segment lost 5 bases, leaving 4 bases of the junction unmatched. The CDR3 consists of 13 residues. The CDR3 bases are TGTGCCAGCAGCGGGACAGGGCGGCACGAGCAGTACTTC. Amino acid sequence: CASSGTGRHEQYF.

This chain uses TRBV5-6 with TRBJ1-2; unclear D gene. The CDR3 length is 16 residues. The ends were cut back, 6 bases at V and 9 bases at J, with 27 bases in the middle. Germline values: CDR1 SGHDT, CDR2 YYEEEE. The CDR3 sequence is CASTKLEGPMARSYTF. CDR3 bases: TGTGCCAGCACCAAATTAGAGGGCCCAATGGCTCGTAGCTACACCTTC.

The gene calls are TRBV7-3 and TRBJ2-2, with D possibly being TRBD2 (6 bases). The CDR3 sequence is 16 residues long. CDR1 and CDR2 from the germline V gene are SGHTA and FQGTGA. The V end was cut by 2 bases, the J end by 4 bases, with 14 bases between. The CDR3 nucleotides are TGTGCCAGCAGCTTAGGTGCGGGAAGGGGCACCGGGGAGCTGTTTTTT. Amino acids: CASSLGAGRGTGELFF.

V is TRBV11-2 and J is TRBJ2-1; maybe TRBD1 (6 bases). Trimming left V 5 bases short and J 4 bases short, with 12 bases between. Looked up from germline, CDR1 is SGHAT and CDR2 is FQNNGV. The CDR3 has 14 amino acids. In DNA, the CDR3 is TGTGCCAGCAGCCTCATGGACAGTTACAATGAGCAGTTCTTC. This gives the protein CASSLMDSYNEQFF.

The rearrangement joins TRBV30 to TRBJ2-2, with TRBD1 matching 9 bases. V lost 4 bases to trimming and J lost 7 bases; unmatched junction nucleotides: 7. Germline V gives CDR1 GTSNPN, CDR2 SVGIG (reference sequence). The CDR3 is made up of 14 amino acids. DNA of the CDR3: TGTGCCTGGATAACCGGGACAGGGCTCGGGGAGCTGTTTTTT. Translating it yields CAWITGTGLGELFF.

The rearrangement links TRBV7-9 to TRBJ2-5; 9 bases agree with TRBD2. The length of the CDR3 is 17 residues. Per germline, CDR1 SEHNR and CDR2 FQNEAQ (reference sequence). V was pared by 3 bases and J by 4 bases, with 12 bases of the junction left unmatched. The CDR3 protein is CASSFFPLSGGIETQYF. The CDR3 DNA follows: TGTGCCAGCAGCTTTTTCCCCCTTAGCGGGGGTATAGAGACCCAGTACTTC.

V and J are TRBV6-1 and TRBJ1-3; the D is unclear. This CDR3 is built from 16 residues. The germline V gene encodes CDR1 MNHNS and CDR2 SASEGT. V lost 4 bases, J lost 0 bases, and 13 bases lay in between. The CDR3 region has the DNA TGTGCCAGCAGTGTTGGGCAGAAACTCTCTGGAAACACCATATATTTT. It encodes CASSVGQKLSGNTIYF.

A word on this clone: The same CDR3 arises from other DNA sequences in this sample as well. V usage is TRBV28 and J usage is TRBJ2-5; D unclear. The V end lost 2 bases, the J end lost 5 bases, and 9 bases lay between the germline ends. Germline V gives CDR1 MDHEN, CDR2 SYDVKM. The length of the CDR3 is 13 residues. In DNA form, the CDR3 reads TGTGCCAGCAGTTTAGCAGGTGGGGAGACCCAGTACTTC. Amino acid sequence: CASSLAGGETQYF.